Listed below are T cell receptor beta chains from one sample, sequenced in a study of T cell responses to AZD1222 COVID-19 vaccine. TCRdb's copy holds only in-frame clones and misses some; the assay was immunoSEQ multiplex PCR. Of tens of thousands of clones in the sample, roughly 89% were seen once. The sequencing here drew on peripheral blood, taken 28 days after the second AZD1222 dose. Receptor source: an adult who received the AZD1222 COVID-19 vaccine. CDR3s include the opening cysteine and the closing phenylalanine or tryptophan. D genes are given only for firm matches. Clone size is given for some rows only: seen once, a few or many times, or a class if the clone is expanded.

V gene: TRBV28; clone size: NA; J gene: TRBJ2-4; D gene: NA; CDR3 protein: CASSLWGAEVFGKNIQYF; CDR3 DNA: TGTGCCAGCAGTTTATGGGGCGCGGAAGTCTTTGGCAAAAACATTCAGTACTTC
V gene: TRBV2; clone size: NA; J gene: TRBJ2-2; D gene: TRBD1; CDR3 protein: CASSGTGGNTGELFF; CDR3 DNA: TGTGCCAGCAGCGGGACAGGGGGCAACACCGGGGAGCTGTTTTTT
V gene: TRBV11-3; clone size: NA; J gene: TRBJ2-3; D gene: NA; CDR3 protein: CASSLEGITDRTQYF; CDR3 DNA: TGTGCCAGCAGCTTAGAGGGGATAACAGATCGCACGCAGTATTTT
V gene: TRBV15; clone size: NA; J gene: TRBJ1-2; D gene: NA; CDR3 protein: CATSRTPTAYLYGYTF; CDR3 DNA: TGTGCCACCAGCAGAACTCCGACAGCGTACCTCTATGGCTACACCTTC
V gene: TRBV6-1; clone size: NA; J gene: TRBJ1-1; D gene: NA; CDR3 protein: CASSDGGTEAFF; CDR3 DNA: TGTGCCAGCAGTGACGGAGGCACTGAAGCTTTCTTT
V gene: TRBV6-5; clone size: NA; J gene: TRBJ1-1; D gene: TRBD1; CDR3 protein: CASIPNRGGTEAFF; CDR3 DNA: TGTGCCAGCATCCCGAACAGGGGTGGCACTGAAGCTTTCTTT
V gene: TRBV6-6; clone size: NA; J gene: TRBJ1-6; D gene: NA; CDR3 protein: CASSTVESHNSPLHF; CDR3 DNA: TGTGCCAGCAGTACCGTGGAATCCCATAATTCACCCCTCCACTTT
V gene: TRBV7-3; clone size: NA; J gene: TRBJ1-1; D gene: NA; CDR3 protein: CASSYRTAEAFF; CDR3 DNA: TGTGCCAGCAGTTATCGGACAGCTGAAGCTTTCTTT
V gene: TRBV10-3; clone size: NA; J gene: TRBJ1-1; D gene: NA; CDR3 protein: CAIRYQEGDTEAFF; CDR3 DNA: TGTGCCATCAGGTACCAGGAGGGGGACACTGAAGCTTTCTTT
V gene: TRBV9; clone size: NA; J gene: TRBJ2-5; D gene: NA; CDR3 protein: CASSAFGGWQETQYF; CDR3 DNA: TGTGCCAGCAGCGCCTTCGGGGGTTGGCAAGAGACCCAGTACTTC
V gene: TRBV28; clone size: NA; J gene: TRBJ2-1; D gene: NA; CDR3 protein: CASTLGGVGEQFF; CDR3 DNA: TGTGCCAGCACCCTGGGGGGAGTTGGTGAGCAGTTCTTC
V gene: TRBV18; clone size: NA; J gene: TRBJ2-2; D gene: TRBD2; CDR3 protein: CASSPRLAANTGELFF; CDR3 DNA: TGTGCCAGCTCACCACGGCTAGCGGCGAACACCGGGGAGCTGTTTTTT
V gene: TRBV6-5; clone size: NA; J gene: TRBJ1-2; D gene: NA; CDR3 protein: CASSYTYQGTYGYTF; CDR3 DNA: TGTGCCAGCAGTTACACCTACCAGGGCACCTATGGCTACACCTTC
V gene: TRBV5-5; clone size: NA; J gene: TRBJ2-7; D gene: TRBD1; CDR3 protein: CASSFLDRAYEQYF; CDR3 DNA: TGTGCCAGCAGCTTTCTGGACAGGGCCTACGAGCAGTACTTC
V gene: TRBV6-2/TRBV6-3; clone size: NA; J gene: TRBJ1-1; D gene: TRBD1; CDR3 protein: CASSRRQGLTEAFF; CDR3 DNA: TGTGCCAGCAGCCGAAGACAGGGACTCACTGAAGCTTTCTTT
V gene: TRBV7-2; clone size: NA; J gene: TRBJ1-2; D gene: NA; CDR3 protein: CASSLGGVYGYTF; CDR3 DNA: TGTGCCAGCAGCTTGGGCGGGGTATATGGCTACACCTTC
V gene: TRBV2; clone size: once; J gene: TRBJ1-1; D gene: NA; CDR3 protein: CASSETGVPPTEAFF; CDR3 DNA: TGTGCCAGCAGTGAAACGGGGGTCCCCCCGACTGAAGCTTTCTTT
V gene: TRBV10-3; clone size: NA; J gene: TRBJ2-7; D gene: TRBD2; CDR3 protein: CATQRGADSGEQYF; CDR3 DNA: TGTGCCACCCAGCGGGGGGCCGACTCGGGTGAGCAGTACTTC
V gene: TRBV7-3; clone size: NA; J gene: TRBJ2-1; D gene: NA; CDR3 protein: CASSLTLDNEQFF; CDR3 DNA: TGTGCCAGCAGCTTAACTCTGGACAATGAGCAGTTCTTC
V gene: TRBV7-2; clone size: NA; J gene: TRBJ2-7; D gene: NA; CDR3 protein: CASMGGPGVSSYEQYF; CDR3 DNA: TGTGCCAGCATGGGGGGTCCGGGGGTAAGCTCCTACGAGCAGTACTTC
V gene: TRBV7-9; clone size: NA; J gene: TRBJ1-2; D gene: NA; CDR3 protein: CASSLAGSPYGYTF; CDR3 DNA: TGTGCCAGCAGCTTAGCCGGCAGTCCCTATGGCTACACCTTC
V gene: TRBV3-1/TRBV3-2; clone size: few; J gene: TRBJ2-7; D gene: NA; CDR3 protein: CASSFGAVFEQYF; CDR3 DNA: TGTGCCAGCAGCTTCGGGGCGGTCTTCGAGCAGTACTTC
V gene: TRBV5-1; clone size: NA; J gene: TRBJ2-7; D gene: TRBD1; CDR3 protein: CASSWGQGGYEQYF; CDR3 DNA: TGCGCCAGCAGCTGGGGACAGGGCGGCTACGAGCAGTACTTC
V gene: TRBV18; clone size: NA; J gene: TRBJ1-1; D gene: NA; CDR3 protein: CASSPPGTRRRTEAFF; CDR3 DNA: TGTGCCAGCTCACCACCTGGGACAAGGAGGCGCACTGAAGCTTTCTTT
V gene: TRBV7-3; clone size: NA; J gene: TRBJ1-2; D gene: TRBD1; CDR3 protein: CASSPGQGTGGYTF; CDR3 DNA: TGTGCCAGCAGCCCCGGACAGGGCACGGGTGGCTACACCTTC
V gene: TRBV5-5; clone size: NA; J gene: TRBJ2-7; D gene: TRBD1; CDR3 protein: CASSKGQVREQYF; CDR3 DNA: TGTGCCAGCAGCAAGGGACAGGTGAGGGAGCAGTACTTC
V gene: TRBV7-9; clone size: NA; J gene: TRBJ1-5; D gene: TRBD1; CDR3 protein: CASSRGTDSNQPQHF; CDR3 DNA: TGTGCCAGCAGCCGAGGGACAGATAGCAATCAGCCCCAGCATTTT
V gene: TRBV25-1; clone size: NA; J gene: TRBJ1-1; D gene: NA; CDR3 protein: CASSFGRPGMYTEAFF; CDR3 DNA: TGTGCCAGCAGTTTTGGCCGTCCCGGGATGTACACTGAAGCTTTCTTT
V gene: TRBV7-9; clone size: NA; J gene: TRBJ2-6; D gene: NA; CDR3 protein: CASSLGGRHPSGANVLTF; CDR3 DNA: TGTGCCAGCAGCTTAGGTGGGCGTCACCCCTCTGGGGCCAACGTCCTGACTTTC
V gene: TRBV11-2; clone size: NA; J gene: TRBJ2-7; D gene: TRBD1; CDR3 protein: CASSLGSGGDYEQYF; CDR3 DNA: TGTGCCAGCAGCTTAGGTTCAGGGGGCGATTACGAGCAGTACTTC
V gene: TRBV7-2; clone size: NA; J gene: TRBJ1-3; D gene: TRBD1; CDR3 protein: CATGQVSGNTIYF; CDR3 DNA: TGTGCCACCGGACAGGTATCTGGAAACACCATATATTTT
V gene: TRBV7-9; clone size: NA; J gene: TRBJ2-3; D gene: TRBD1; CDR3 protein: CASSPQGALDTQYF; CDR3 DNA: TGTGCCAGCAGCCCACAGGGGGCCTTAGATACGCAGTATTTT
V gene: TRBV24-1; clone size: NA; J gene: TRBJ2-3; D gene: NA; CDR3 protein: CATSDLGQGRDTQYF; CDR3 DNA: TGTGCCACCAGTGATTTGGGGCAGGGAAGGGATACGCAGTATTTT
V gene: TRBV6-5; clone size: NA; J gene: TRBJ1-3; D gene: TRBD1; CDR3 protein: CASSLTGAGNTIYF; CDR3 DNA: TGTGCCAGCAGCCTGACAGGGGCTGGAAACACCATATATTTT
V gene: TRBV19; clone size: NA; J gene: TRBJ2-5; D gene: NA; CDR3 protein: CASSIGVGGPTQETQYF; CDR3 DNA: TGTGCCAGTAGTATAGGGGTCGGGGGGCCTACCCAAGAGACCCAGTACTTC
V gene: TRBV27; clone size: NA; J gene: TRBJ1-5; D gene: TRBD1; CDR3 protein: CASSLQGGSNQPQHF; CDR3 DNA: TGTGCCAGCAGTCTCCAGGGGGGAAGTAATCAGCCCCAGCATTTT
V gene: TRBV5-8; clone size: NA; J gene: TRBJ1-2; D gene: TRBD1; CDR3 protein: CASSFLRGQGSYGYTF; CDR3 DNA: TGTGCCAGCAGCTTCCTCAGGGGGCAGGGGTCCTATGGCTACACCTTC
V gene: TRBV12-3/TRBV12-4; clone size: NA; J gene: TRBJ1-4; D gene: NA; CDR3 protein: CASSLASREKLFF; CDR3 DNA: TGTGCCAGCAGTTTAGCCTCGCGGGAAAAACTGTTTTTT
V gene: TRBV3-1/TRBV3-2; clone size: NA; J gene: TRBJ2-5; D gene: NA; CDR3 protein: CASVGGRETQYF; CDR3 DNA: TGTGCCAGCGTTGGGGGCCGGGAGACCCAGTACTTC
V gene: TRBV7-9; clone size: NA; J gene: TRBJ2-7; D gene: TRBD2; CDR3 protein: CARGCDLAGGSDSYEQYF; CDR3 DNA: TGTGCCAGAGGATGCGACCTAGCGGGGGGTTCCGACTCCTACGAGCAGTACTTC
V gene: TRBV9; clone size: NA; J gene: TRBJ1-5; D gene: TRBD1; CDR3 protein: CASSGGTDSNQPQHF; CDR3 DNA: TGTGCCAGCAGCGGGGGGACAGATAGCAATCAGCCCCAGCATTTT
V gene: TRBV5-1; clone size: NA; J gene: TRBJ1-3; D gene: NA; CDR3 protein: CASSLDGTSLRSGNTIYF; CDR3 DNA: TGCGCCAGCAGCTTGGATGGGACATCTCTTCGCTCTGGAAACACCATATATTTT
V gene: TRBV14; clone size: NA; J gene: TRBJ1-6; D gene: NA; CDR3 protein: CASSLRSGSSYNSPLHF; CDR3 DNA: TGTGCCAGCAGCCTAAGATCAGGGAGCTCCTATAATTCACCCCTCCACTTT
V gene: TRBV28; clone size: once; J gene: TRBJ1-3; D gene: NA; CDR3 protein: CASSPGSSGNTIYF; CDR3 DNA: TGTGCCAGCAGTCCAGGGTCCTCTGGAAACACCATATATTTT
V gene: TRBV19; clone size: NA; J gene: TRBJ1-2; D gene: TRBD1; CDR3 protein: CASSRAPGQGFYGYTF; CDR3 DNA: TGTGCCAGTAGTAGGGCTCCGGGACAGGGCTTCTATGGCTACACCTTC
V gene: TRBV15; clone size: NA; J gene: TRBJ2-7; D gene: NA; CDR3 protein: CATSKWRDSSYEQYF; CDR3 DNA: TGTGCCACCAGCAAGTGGCGGGACAGCTCCTACGAGCAGTACTTC
V gene: TRBV7-6; clone size: NA; J gene: TRBJ1-4; D gene: TRBD1; CDR3 protein: CASSLGQGGEKLFF; CDR3 DNA: TGTGCCAGCAGCTTAGGACAGGGGGGAGAAAAACTGTTTTTT
V gene: TRBV7-9; clone size: once; J gene: TRBJ1-4; D gene: NA; CDR3 protein: CASSLSGDFEKLFF; CDR3 DNA: TGTGCCAGCAGCTTATCAGGGGATTTTGAAAAACTGTTTTTT
V gene: TRBV2; clone size: NA; J gene: TRBJ2-7; D gene: TRBD2; CDR3 protein: CASSEGSGGYEQYF; CDR3 DNA: TGTGCCAGCAGTGAGGGTAGCGGGGGGTACGAGCAGTACTTC
V gene: TRBV18; clone size: NA; J gene: TRBJ2-3; D gene: NA; CDR3 protein: CASSPPNRASTDTQYF; CDR3 DNA: TGTGCCAGCTCACCACCGAACAGGGCCTCCACAGATACGCAGTATTTT
V gene: TRBV13; clone size: NA; J gene: TRBJ1-1; D gene: NA; CDR3 protein: CASSLGRRNTEAFF; CDR3 DNA: TGTGCCAGCAGCTTAGGCAGGAGGAACACTGAAGCTTTCTTT
V gene: TRBV10-3; clone size: NA; J gene: TRBJ1-2; D gene: NA; CDR3 protein: CAMASANYGYTF; CDR3 DNA: TGTGCCATGGCGAGCGCTAACTATGGCTACACCTTC
V gene: TRBV19; clone size: NA; J gene: TRBJ2-5; D gene: NA; CDR3 protein: CASRLTAAGGNQETQYF; CDR3 DNA: TGTGCCAGTAGATTGACGGCAGCTGGGGGCAACCAAGAGACCCAGTACTTC
V gene: TRBV30; clone size: NA; J gene: TRBJ1-4; D gene: NA; CDR3 protein: CAWRGYANEKLFF; CDR3 DNA: TGTGCCTGGCGGGGGTACGCTAATGAAAAACTGTTTTTT
V gene: TRBV27; clone size: NA; J gene: TRBJ2-7; D gene: NA; CDR3 protein: CASSLGGYEQYF; CDR3 DNA: TGTGCCAGCAGTTTGGGGGGCTACGAGCAGTACTTC